These T cell receptor beta chains were read from a single sample in a study of cytomegalovirus exposure and HLA in healthy donors. Assay: immunoSEQ multiplex PCR; the TCRdb copy retains only in-frame clones and omits some. Counted here are over 110,000 clones, just under 85% occurring once; the ten biggest clones make up around 9.7%. The sample comprised PBMCs. Every receptor here comes from a woman aged 55-75 years in good health and CMV-seropositive. The CDR3 runs from the conserved cysteine through the conserved F or W. D genes are given only for firm matches. Clone sizes are given selectively: once, few, many, or a class where the clone is expanded.

CDR3 DNA | CDR3 protein | V gene | D gene | J gene | clone size
TGTGCCAGTAGTATCCCGGGACTAGCGGGCGGGGGAAATGAGCAGTTCTTC | CASSIPGLAGGGNEQFF | TRBV19 | TRBD2 | TRBJ2-1 | NA
TGTGCCAGCAGCCGAACTACAGGGTTGGGTCAGCCCCAGCATTTT | CASSRTTGLGQPQHF | TRBV7-8 | NA | TRBJ1-5 | NA
TGTGCCTGGAGTCCCAGGGGGCGAGGCTACACCTTC | CAWSPRGRGYTF | TRBV30 | TRBD1 | TRBJ1-2 | NA
TGTGCCAGCAGTTTAAGACTAGCGGGAGTCACCGGGGAGCTGTTTTTT | CASSLRLAGVTGELFF | TRBV28 | TRBD2 | TRBJ2-2 | NA
TGTGCCAGCAGCTCAGTGGGACAGGCGTACAATGAGCAGTTCTTC | CASSSVGQAYNEQFF | TRBV7-8 | TRBD1 | TRBJ2-1 | NA
TGTGCCAGCAGCGCCGGGACTCGTTTAGAGACCCAGTACTTC | CASSAGTRLETQYF | TRBV9 | NA | TRBJ2-5 | NA
TGTGCCAGCAGCTTGGGGAGGAGCCCGAACACTGAAGCTTTCTTT | CASSLGRSPNTEAFF | TRBV5-6 | NA | TRBJ1-1 | NA
TGTGCCAGCAGTAGGGAGCAGCCACAACCTAACTATGGCTACACCTTC | CASSREQPQPNYGYTF | TRBV6-6 | NA | TRBJ1-2 | NA
TGTGCCAGCAGCTCCGAGGGGAACACTGAAGCTTTCTTT | CASSSEGNTEAFF | TRBV7-9 | NA | TRBJ1-1 | NA
TGTGCCAGCAGTCTTAATCCATTCGGGAGGTCCGGGGAGCTGTTTTTT | CASSLNPFGRSGELFF | TRBV28 | TRBD2 | TRBJ2-2 | NA
TGCAGTGCTAGACAGGGAAACGAGCAGTACTTC | CSARQGNEQYF | TRBV20-1 | NA | TRBJ2-7 | NA
TGTGCCAGCAGCTGGCGGACTAGCGGGAGTTACAATGAGCAGTTCTTC | CASSWRTSGSYNEQFF | TRBV2 | TRBD2 | TRBJ2-1 | NA
TGTGCCAGCAGCTCGGACAGGGGAGGTGGCTACACCTTC | CASSSDRGGGYTF | TRBV7-2 | TRBD1 | TRBJ1-2 | NA
TGTGCCAGCAGCCACCGGGACAGTCCTTACAATGAGCAGTTCTTC | CASSHRDSPYNEQFF | TRBV5-4 | TRBD1 | TRBJ2-1 | NA
TGTGCCAGCAGTTTTTGGGCGGGAGGGCGCTCTGGGGCCAACGTCCTGACTTTC | CASSFWAGGRSGANVLTF | TRBV27 | TRBD2 | TRBJ2-6 | NA
TGCGCCAGCAGCCAAGATCCCAGGGATAATGAAAAACTGTTTTTT | CASSQDPRDNEKLFF | TRBV4-1 | NA | TRBJ1-4 | NA
TGTGCCAGCACCATGACAGGGAATCAGCCCCAGCATTTT | CASTMTGNQPQHF | TRBV6-6 | TRBD1 | TRBJ1-5 | few
TGTGCCAGCAGTACCCGGGTCCTCCGGGGCACCGGGGAGCTGTTTTTT | CASSTRVLRGTGELFF | TRBV28 | NA | TRBJ2-2 | NA
TGTGCCAGCAGCTTACTAGCGGGAGGCTACGAGCAGTACTTC | CASSLLAGGYEQYF | TRBV7-2 | TRBD2 | TRBJ2-7 | NA
TGTGCCTGGAGTATCGGGGACAATGAGCAGTTCTTC | CAWSIGDNEQFF | TRBV30 | NA | TRBJ2-1 | NA
TGTGCCAGCAGCGAGACAGGGAGAAGAGCCGGGGAGCTGTTTTTT | CASSETGRRAGELFF | TRBV25-1 | TRBD1 | TRBJ2-2 | NA
TGTGCCAGCAGTGAAAGCCTTTTAGAAAAACTGTTTTTT | CASSESLLEKLFF | TRBV6-1 | NA | TRBJ1-4 | NA
TGTGCCAGCAGGGCGGTGGGAGGGCCGGTAGAGACCCAGTACTTC | CASRAVGGPVETQYF | TRBV2 | TRBD2 | TRBJ2-5 | NA
TGTGCCAGCAGCACCTACGGAGAAAGCGGCGAGCAGTACTTC | CASSTYGESGEQYF | TRBV9 | NA | TRBJ2-7 | NA
TGTGCCAGCAGCTTGTTACGGGAGACCCAGTACTTC | CASSLLRETQYF | TRBV11-3 | NA | TRBJ2-5 | once
TGCGCCAGCAGCCCCCAGGGGCAGGGGTTTTCCTACGAGCAGTACTTC | CASSPQGQGFSYEQYF | TRBV5-1 | NA | TRBJ2-7 | NA
TGTGCCAGCAGTCCGACTAGCGGGAGGGGACCAGATACGCAGTATTTT | CASSPTSGRGPDTQYF | TRBV27 | TRBD2 | TRBJ2-3 | NA
TGTGCCAGCAGCGCGGGCGACAGCTCTGGAAACACCATATATTTT | CASSAGDSSGNTIYF | TRBV9 | NA | TRBJ1-3 | NA
TGCGCCAGCAGCGTTGTACTAGCGGGAGGAATCGGCACAGATACGCAGTATTTT | CASSVVLAGGIGTDTQYF | TRBV5-1 | TRBD2 | TRBJ2-3 | NA
TGTGCCAGTAGTATAAAAGGACAGGGGAGGCAGACCCAGTACTTC | CASSIKGQGRQTQYF | TRBV19 | TRBD1 | TRBJ2-5 | once
TGTGCCAGTAGTAAATGGGGGGGAACTGAAGCTTTCTTT | CASSKWGGTEAFF | TRBV19 | NA | TRBJ1-1 | NA
TGTGCCAGCAGCACGATGGACAGGATCCATAACTATGGCTACACCTTC | CASSTMDRIHNYGYTF | TRBV28 | TRBD1 | TRBJ1-2 | few
TGTGCCAGCAGCTTGGCCCCGGGACAGGGGACAGATACGCAGTATTTT | CASSLAPGQGTDTQYF | TRBV5-4 | TRBD1 | TRBJ2-3 | NA
TGTGCCAGCAGCTCTCTAGCGGGGACCTACGAGCAGTACTTC | CASSSLAGTYEQYF | TRBV7-9 | TRBD2 | TRBJ2-7 | NA
TGTGCCAGCAGCCCGGGAGAGAGGGTCAGTGAGCAGTTCTTC | CASSPGERVSEQFF | TRBV7-3 | NA | TRBJ2-1 | NA
TGTGCCAGCAAACAGTTTCCCAGTGTAGAAAATGAGCAGTTCTTC | CASKQFPSVENEQFF | TRBV4-2 | NA | TRBJ2-1 | NA
TGTGCCACCCACCCTGGGCTTCGGGGAGGCGGCGGGCACACTGAAGCTTTCTTT | CATHPGLRGGGGHTEAFF | TRBV5-6 | NA | TRBJ1-1 | NA
TGTGCCAGCAGCTTAATAGCGGCGGAGACCCAGTACTTC | CASSLIAAETQYF | TRBV7-2 | NA | TRBJ2-5 | NA
TGTGCCAGTAGTATAGCACCAGCGAACTATGGCTACACCTTC | CASSIAPANYGYTF | TRBV19 | NA | TRBJ1-2 | once
TGCGCCAGCACCTCCGACAGGGGCTCCTACGAGCAGTACTTC | CASTSDRGSYEQYF | TRBV10-2 | TRBD1 | TRBJ2-7 | NA
TGTGCCAGCACGCTCCCGGTCGGGGGCACCGGGGAGCTGTTTTTT | CASTLPVGGTGELFF | TRBV28 | NA | TRBJ2-2 | NA
TGTGCCATCAGTGAGCCGATGGGGGGGGACAGCACAGATACGCAGTATTTT | CAISEPMGGDSTDTQYF | TRBV10-3 | TRBD2 | TRBJ2-3 | NA
TGCAGCGCCGAACTAACCGGGGAGCTGTTTTTT | CSAELTGELFF | TRBV29-1 | NA | TRBJ2-2 | NA
TGTGCCAGCAGTTTGGCAGGTGCAACTAATGAAAAACTGTTTTTT | CASSLAGATNEKLFF | TRBV28 | NA | TRBJ1-4 | NA
TGCGCCAGCAGCCAAACCGGGATTGGCTACACCTTC | CASSQTGIGYTF | TRBV4-1 | NA | TRBJ1-2 | NA
TGTGCCAGCCTTTTGCTAGCGGGAGGGACCGGGGAGCTGTTTTTT | CASLLLAGGTGELFF | TRBV28 | TRBD2 | TRBJ2-2 | NA
TGTGCCAGCAGCGAGTCTCGGTCCCGCACAGATACGCAGTATTTT | CASSESRSRTDTQYF | TRBV7-2 | NA | TRBJ2-3 | NA
TGCGCCAGCAGCTTGGACAGCTCTGGGGCCAACGTCCTGACTTTC | CASSLDSSGANVLTF | TRBV5-1 | NA | TRBJ2-6 | NA
TGTGCCAGCAGTTTGACGGGAGCTAATGAAAAACTGTTTTTT | CASSLTGANEKLFF | TRBV28 | NA | TRBJ1-4 | once
TGCGCCAGCAGCCAAGATGGGAGGGGACTAGGGGAAAAACTGTTTTTT | CASSQDGRGLGEKLFF | TRBV4-3 | NA | TRBJ1-4 | NA
TGTGCCAGCTCACCCTATATGACAGGGGCGAATCAGCCCCAGCATTTT | CASSPYMTGANQPQHF | TRBV18 | TRBD1 | TRBJ1-5 | NA
TGCGCCAGCAGCTCGACTAGCGGGGTAACAGATACGCAGTATTTT | CASSSTSGVTDTQYF | TRBV4-3 | TRBD2 | TRBJ2-3 | few
TGTGCCAGCAGTAGCCTTAGGACAACCGACTATGGCTACACCTTC | CASSSLRTTDYGYTF | TRBV6-5 | NA | TRBJ1-2 | NA
TGTGCCAGCAGCAGGAGCGGAAACTACAATGAGCAGTTCTTC | CASSRSGNYNEQFF | TRBV11-1 | NA | TRBJ2-1 | once
TGTGCCAGCAGCTTGGACAGGGGGTTCACAGATACGCAGTATTTT | CASSLDRGFTDTQYF | TRBV13 | TRBD1 | TRBJ2-3 | NA